The entry below gives a single T cell receptor beta chain sequence along with its context. This specimen belongs to a study of regulatory T cells in long-lasting Graves disease. The CDR3 is made up of 13 amino acids. The germline V gene encodes CDR1 MNHEY and CDR2 SVGEGT. V lost 8 bases and J 2 bases, leaving 13 bases between the germline ends. Time point here: newly diagnosed GD, antithyroid drugs for less than 3 months. Making the TCR library involved RNA that had been extracted from PBMCs. Relying on iRepertoire HTBI primers and Arm-PCR of CDR3 regions, the team built TCR beta libraries. TCRdb re-analysed the multiplex PCR reads in MiXCR, keeping a single row per CDR3 protein. The sample lists 420,000 or so distinct CDR3 sequences; 16% were seen once. The same data also went into a second study, on T cells in Graves' hyperthyroidism and ophthalmopathy. That paper states: Blood shared most expanded thyroid clonotypes above 0.001.

The specimen comprised peripheral blood mononuclear cells (PBMCs), sampled at new diagnosis, from a patient treated with antithyroid drugs. This TCR was recovered from a young woman with Graves disease. J is TRBJ2-7 and V is TRBV6-2 or TRBV6-3; D not resolved. CDR3 DNA: TGTGCCAGCTACGGCCGGCCTCCCTACGAGCAGTACTTC. It yields the protein CASYGRPPYEQYF.